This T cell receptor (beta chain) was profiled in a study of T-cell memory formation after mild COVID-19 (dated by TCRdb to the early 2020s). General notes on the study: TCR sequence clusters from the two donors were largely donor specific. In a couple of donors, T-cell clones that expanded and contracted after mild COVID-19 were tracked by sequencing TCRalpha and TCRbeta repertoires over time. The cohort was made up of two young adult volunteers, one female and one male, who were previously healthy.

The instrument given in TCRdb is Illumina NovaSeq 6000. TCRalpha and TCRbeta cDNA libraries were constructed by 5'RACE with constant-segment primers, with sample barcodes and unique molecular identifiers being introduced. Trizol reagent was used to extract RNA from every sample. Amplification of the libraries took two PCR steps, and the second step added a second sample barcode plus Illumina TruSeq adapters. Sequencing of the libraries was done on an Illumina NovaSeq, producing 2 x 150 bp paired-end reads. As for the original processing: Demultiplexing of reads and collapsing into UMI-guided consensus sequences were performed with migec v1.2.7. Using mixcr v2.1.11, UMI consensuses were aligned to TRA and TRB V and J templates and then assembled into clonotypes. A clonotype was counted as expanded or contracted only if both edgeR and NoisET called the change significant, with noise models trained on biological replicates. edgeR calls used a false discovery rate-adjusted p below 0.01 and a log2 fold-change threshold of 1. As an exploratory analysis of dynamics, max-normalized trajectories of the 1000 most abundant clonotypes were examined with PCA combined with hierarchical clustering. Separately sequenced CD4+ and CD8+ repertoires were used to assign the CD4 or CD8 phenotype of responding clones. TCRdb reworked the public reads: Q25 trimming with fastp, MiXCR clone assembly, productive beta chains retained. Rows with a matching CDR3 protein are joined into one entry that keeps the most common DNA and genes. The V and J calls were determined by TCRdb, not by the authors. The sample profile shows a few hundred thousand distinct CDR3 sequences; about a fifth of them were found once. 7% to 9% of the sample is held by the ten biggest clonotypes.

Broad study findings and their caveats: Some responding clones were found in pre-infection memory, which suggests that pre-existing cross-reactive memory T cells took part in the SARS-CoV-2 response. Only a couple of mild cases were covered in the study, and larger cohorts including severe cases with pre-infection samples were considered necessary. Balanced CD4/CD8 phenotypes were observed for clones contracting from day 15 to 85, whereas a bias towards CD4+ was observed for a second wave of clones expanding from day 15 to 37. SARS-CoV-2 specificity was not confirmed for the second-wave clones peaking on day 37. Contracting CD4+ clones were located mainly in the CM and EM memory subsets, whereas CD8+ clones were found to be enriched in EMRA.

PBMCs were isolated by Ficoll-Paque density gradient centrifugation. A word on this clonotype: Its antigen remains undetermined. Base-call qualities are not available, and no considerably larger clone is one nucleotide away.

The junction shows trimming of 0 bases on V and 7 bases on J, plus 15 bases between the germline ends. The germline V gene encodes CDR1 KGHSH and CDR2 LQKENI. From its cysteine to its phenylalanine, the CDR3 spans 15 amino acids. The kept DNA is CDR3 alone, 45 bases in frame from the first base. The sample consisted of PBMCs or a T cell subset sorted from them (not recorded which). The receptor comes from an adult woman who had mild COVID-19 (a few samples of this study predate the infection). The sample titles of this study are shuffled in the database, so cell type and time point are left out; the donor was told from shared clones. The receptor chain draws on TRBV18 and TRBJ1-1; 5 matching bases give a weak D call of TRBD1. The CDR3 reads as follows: CASSPPMSGRNEAFF. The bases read TGTGCCAGCTCACCACCTATGTCGGGACGGAATGAAGCTTTCTTT.